One sample yielded the 29 T cell receptor beta chains listed below, sequenced in a study of shared clonotypes between healthy human individuals. Sequencing used immunoSEQ multiplex PCR; TCRdb keeps in-frame clones, though not all of them. The sample records 2 million or so clones, 95% being singletons. Sequencing was carried out using naive CD4+ T cells sorted from blood. Stated subset: CD45RA+ positively selected. The receptors derive from a young man in good health.

The J gene is TRBJ1-5, the V gene TRBV12-5, with no clear D. The CDR3 has 16 amino acids. V was shortened by 6 bases and J by 0 bases, with 15 bases between the two germline ends. Germline CDR1 LGHNT, CDR2 FRNRAP. The CDR3 bases are TGTGCTAGTGGAGACGGTTCCCTTTATAGCAATCAGCCCCAGCATTTT. Amino acids: CASGDGSLYSNQPQHF.

Of note for this clone: The sample contains more than one DNA sequence encoding this CDR3. The V and J genes are TRBV6-5 and TRBJ1-1; the D gene is possibly TRBD1 (5 bases). Trimming cost V 7 bases and J 1 base, with 13 bases left between them. The germline CDR1 and CDR2 sequences are MNHEY and SVGAGI. The CDR3 spans 14 residues. This CDR3 is CASTRGGGNTEAFF. The CDR3 region has the DNA TGTGCCAGCACCCGTGGGGGGGGGAACACTGAAGCTTTCTTT.

The V gene is TRBV27, the J gene TRBJ1-2, with no clear D. Germline CDR1 and CDR2: MNHEY and SMNVEV (reference sequence). V lost 4 bases to trimming and J lost 8 bases, with 11 bases between them. This CDR3 has 12 amino acids. CDR3 protein: CASSSPPGGYTF. CDR3 sequence (DNA): TGTGCCAGCAGTTCCCCCCCGGGGGGCTACACCTTC.

This chain uses TRBV28 with TRBJ1-5; D is ambiguous. The germline gives CDR1 MDHEN, CDR2 SYDVKM. The CDR3 has 16 residues. The V gene lost 3 bases and the J gene lost 0 bases, with 12 bases spanning the gap. CDR3 nucleotide sequence: TGTGCCAGCAGTTTGGCGAGAGACTTTAGCAATCAGCCCCAGCATTTT. As protein: CASSLARDFSNQPQHF.

The chain carries TRBV2 and TRBJ2-3, with TRBD2 identical over 10 bases. The germline V gene encodes CDR1 SNHLY and CDR2 FYNNEI. V lost 4 bases, J lost 2 bases, and 6 bases stayed unmatched. This CDR3 region has 16 residues. CDR3 coding DNA: TGTGCCAGCAGTGGTAGCGGGGGGAACCCCACAGATACGCAGTATTTT. It is translated as CASSGSGGNPTDTQYF.

V and J are TRBV9 and TRBJ1-3; D ambiguous. This CDR3 region has 16 residues. Trimming stripped 1 base from V and 3 bases from J, with 14 bases between. Germline CDR1 SGDLS, CDR2 YYNGEE. The CDR3 DNA reads as TGTGCCAGCAGCGTAAATTTGGGTTCGGGTGGAAACACCATATATTTT. This encodes CASSVNLGSGGNTIYF.

This chain links TRBV5-1 with TRBJ2-2; D is unresolved. The CDR3 covers 16 residues. The V and J ends lost 1 base and 0 bases respectively, with 10 bases between them. The germline V gene encodes CDR1 SGHRS and CDR2 YFSETQ. CDR3 nucleotide sequence: TGCGCCAGCAGCTTGTTCCAGGTCGCGAACACCGGGGAGCTGTTTTTT. As protein: CASSLFQVANTGELFF.

The chain is built from TRBV5-1 and TRBJ1-4; TRBD1 matches at 7 bases. V dropped 0 bases and J dropped 1; count of bases not matched to a gene: 3. The CDR3 is made up of 16 amino acids. Germline values: CDR1 SGHRS, CDR2 YFSETQ. DNA of the CDR3: TGCGCCAGCAGCTTGGAGGGGGCCGGAACTAATGAAAAACTGTTTTTT. This gives the protein CASSLEGAGTNEKLFF.

This clone has just a few counts. Sequence at one end of the junction differs from germline and may be a read error. CDR3 coding DNA: TGCGCCAGCAGCCCCGGGACTAGCAGAGATACGCAGTATTTT. Protein product: CASSPGTSRDTQYF. This chain connects TRBV5-1 to TRBJ2-3; 9 bases align to TRBD2. There are 14 residues in the CDR3. Germline V lookup: CDR1 SGHRS, CDR2 YFSETQ. Variable domain in full (rest from reference TRBV5-1 and TRBJ2-3): KAGVTQTPRYLIKTRGQQVTLSCSPISGHRSVSWYQQTPGQGLQFLFEYFSETQRNKGNFPGRFSGRQFSNSRSEMNVSTLELGDSALYLCASSPGTSRDTQYFGPGTRLTVL.

This rearrangement joins TRBV9 to TRBJ2-1; the match to TRBD1 covers 12 bases. The CDR3 loop spans 16 amino acids. After removal of 4 bases from V and 7 bases from J, the junction contained 9 bases not matched to a gene. The V gene's germline CDR1 is SGDLS and CDR2 YYNGEE. CDR3 in amino acids: CASSLLGQGARNEQFF. CDR3 nucleotides: TGTGCCAGCAGCCTCTTGGGACAGGGGGCTAGGAATGAGCAGTTCTTC.

The chain combines TRBV6-4 with TRBJ1-2; TRBD1 matches at 8 bases. The V gene's germline CDR1 is MRHNA and CDR2 SNTAGT. This CDR3 has 13 amino acids. V shed 5 bases, J shed 10 bases, and the junction held 9 bases outside the gene matches. The CDR3, as DNA: TGTGCCAGCAGTCCCGGGACAGGCCTTTCCTACACCTTC. Translation: CASSPGTGLSYTF.

V and J are TRBV30 and TRBJ2-3; D might be TRBD2 (6 bases). The CDR3 runs 14 residues. Trimming stripped 2 bases from V and 2 bases from J, with 11 bases between. Germline V gene data show CDR1 as GTSNPN and CDR2 as SVGIG (reference sequence). The CDR3 nucleotides read TGTGCCTGGAGTCCGGGGGTCAACACAGATACGCAGTATTTT. As protein: CAWSPGVNTDTQYF. Full variable domain (outside the CDR3, taken from reference TRBV30 and TRBJ2-3): SQTIHQWPATLVQPVGSPLSLECTVEGTSNPNLYWYRQAAGRGLQLLFYSVGIGQISSEVPQNLSASRPQDRQFILSSKKLLLSDSGFYLCAWSPGVNTDTQYFGPGTRLTVL.

The chain combines TRBV6-5 with TRBJ2-7; 9 positions match TRBD1. Germline V gene sequence: CDR1 MNHEY, CDR2 SVGAGI. The CDR3 consists of 14 residues. V shed 7 bases and J 1 base; nucleotides not matched to a gene: 5. The CDR3 region is CASIKTGGSYEQYF. The CDR3 DNA reads TGTGCCAGCATAAAGACAGGGGGATCCTACGAGCAGTACTTC.

V is TRBV7-2 and J is TRBJ2-1, with D possibly matching TRBD1 (6 bases). The CDR3 sequence is 13 residues long. Trimming left V 4 bases short and J 5 bases short, with 9 bases between. Germline V gene sequence: CDR1 SGHTA, CDR2 FQGNSA. The CDR3, as DNA: TGTGCCAGCAGCTGGACAGCTAACAATGAGCAGTTCTTC. Translating it yields CASSWTANNEQFF.

The gene calls are TRBV30 and TRBJ2-7, with 11 bases identical to TRBD2. Germline-derived CDR1 and CDR2 are GTSNPN and SVGIG (reference sequence). The CDR3 is 12 residues long. J was trimmed by 7 bases and V by 7 bases; bases with no gene match: 6. CDR3 sequence reads: CASTSGKWEQYF. The CDR3, as DNA: TGTGCCTCGACTAGCGGGAAATGGGAGCAGTACTTC.

The chain uses TRBV29-1 and TRBJ1-2; 9 nucleotides agree with TRBD1. Unmatched junction bases numbered 3, after V lost 6 bases and J lost 4 bases. The CDR3 sequence is 12 residues long. Per the germline V gene, CDR1 is SQVTM and CDR2 is ANQGSEA. The DNA of the CDR3 is TGCAGCGTACAGGGACAGGGCTATGGCTACACCTTC. This sequence encodes CSVQGQGYGYTF. Filled out from reference TRBV29-1 and TRBJ1-2, the complete variable domain reads SAVISQKPSRDICQRGTSLTIQCQVDSQVTMMFWYRQQPGQSLTLIATANQGSEATYESGFVIDKFPISRPNLTFSTLTVSNMSPEDSSIYLCSVQGQGYGYTFGSGTRLTVV.

This clone was picked up a small number of times. The chain is built from TRBV6-1 and TRBJ2-4; D gene unclear. Germline V gives CDR1 MNHNS, CDR2 SASEGT. Trimming took off 5 bases at V and 1 base at J, with 12 bases between the two ends. This CDR3 is built from 15 residues. CDR3 region: CASSTASLAKNIQYF. The CDR3 nucleotides are TGTGCCAGCAGTACAGCGTCCCTGGCCAAAAACATTCAGTACTTC.

This sequence joins TRBV7-8 and TRBJ2-1, with D possibly being TRBD2 (5 bases). The length of the CDR3 is 14 residues. CDR1 is SGHVS, CDR2 FQNEAQ, per germline. V lost 1 base to trimming and J lost 6 bases, with 10 bases between them. CDR3 loop: CASSLDAGSNEQFF. The DNA for the CDR3 is TGTGCCAGCAGCTTAGACGCGGGTAGCAATGAGCAGTTCTTC.

About this clone: An end of the junction does not agree with germline; a read error may underlie this. Other DNA sequences in the sample encode the same CDR3. The chain uses TRBV7-7 and TRBJ2-3, with unresolved D. The CDR3 runs 13 residues. The germline gives CDR1 SSHAT, CDR2 FNYEAQ (reference sequence). The CDR3 DNA reads TGTGCTAGCAGCTTAGGCCGGACAGATACGCAGTATTTT. It specifies CASSLGRTDTQYF.

The genes are TRBV6-1 and TRBJ2-7; 10 bases align to TRBD1. V lost 6 bases, J lost 5 bases, and 10 bases stayed unmatched. The CDR3 sequence is 15 residues long. Germline assignment: CDR1 MNHNS and CDR2 SASEGT. The CDR3 sequence: CASRLRQGASDEQYF. The CDR3 DNA sequence: TGTGCCAGCAGGCTTCGACAGGGGGCATCGGACGAGCAGTACTTC.

The chain recombines TRBV5-1 with TRBJ2-7; 7 nucleotides agree with TRBD2. From germline, CDR1 is SGHRS and CDR2 YFSETQ. This CDR3 is built from 14 residues. Trimming took 2 bases from V and 1 from J; bases not matched to a gene: 3. CDR3: CASSFTGRSYEQYF. The CDR3 bases are TGCGCCAGCAGCTTTACCGGGAGGTCCTACGAGCAGTACTTC.

This chain uses TRBV10-3 with TRBJ2-3; D is unclear. Trimming stripped 6 bases from V and 5 bases from J, with 12 bases between. In germline, CDR1 is ENHRY, CDR2 SYGVKD. The CDR3 runs to 13 residues. As DNA, the CDR3 is TGTGCCATCAGCGATGGGGAAGGAGATACGCAGTATTTT. Translating gives CAISDGEGDTQYF.

The chain joins TRBV30 to TRBJ1-1; D gene uncertain. The CDR3 runs to 13 residues. Trimming pared 3 bases from V and 0 bases from J, leaving 8 bases between. CDR1 GTSNPN and CDR2 SVGIG come from the germline V gene (reference sequence). CDR3 protein: CAWSFSLNTEAFF. In nucleotides, the CDR3 is TGTGCCTGGAGCTTTTCCTTGAACACTGAAGCTTTCTTT.

In the case of this clone: Other DNA sequences in the sample encode the same CDR3. The chain employs TRBV19 and TRBJ2-7; D is uncertain. The CDR3 runs 14 residues. The germline CDR1 and CDR2 sequences are LNHDA and SQIVND (reference sequence). Between the trimmed V and J ends, which lost 3 bases and 0 bases, there was a span of 9 bases. DNA for the CDR3: TGTGCCAGTAGTATTGCAGCGAGCTCCTACGAGCAGTACTTC. Translating gives CASSIAASSYEQYF.

The chain employs TRBV9 and TRBJ1-1, with a weak D call TRBD1 (5 bases). CDR3 size: 16 residues. The V gene's germline CDR1 is SGDLS and CDR2 YYNGEE. V was trimmed by 0 bases and J by 5 bases, leaving 17 bases between them. The CDR3, as DNA: TGTGCCAGCAGCGTAGAGGGGAAAGGAAAGGGGACTGAAGCTTTCTTT. Residues: CASSVEGKGKGTEAFF.

The chain joins TRBV5-4 to TRBJ2-5, with TRBD1 matching over 7 bases. V was pared by 0 bases and J by 2 bases, with 4 bases of the junction left unmatched. Germline values: CDR1 SGHNT, CDR2 YYREEE (reference sequence). The CDR3 sequence is 15 residues long. The CDR3 nucleotides are TGTGCCAGCAGCTTGGGGGACAGAGTTCAAGAGACCCAGTACTTC. It specifies CASSLGDRVQETQYF. The variable domain in full, with the rest retrieved from reference TRBV5-4 and TRBJ2-5, is ETGVTQSPTHLIKTRGQQVTLRCSSQSGHNTVSWYQQALGQGPQFIFQYYREEENGRGNFPPRFSGLQFPNYSSELNVNALELDDSALYLCASSLGDRVQETQYFGPGTRLLVL.

The rearrangement uses TRBV6-5 and TRBJ2-7; D uncertain. The V end was cut by 7 bases, the J end by 0 bases, with 16 bases between. Germline V gene data show CDR1 as MNHEY and CDR2 as SVGAGI. The CDR3 totals 15 residues. CDR3 sequence: CASKTLDGVSYEQYF. In DNA, the CDR3 is TGTGCCAGCAAGACGCTGGACGGTGTCTCCTACGAGCAGTACTTC.

J is TRBJ2-2 and V is TRBV4-2; D is perhaps TRBD2 (6 bases). V was clipped by 0 bases and J by 6 bases, with 14 bases between them. Germline V gene lookup returns CDR1 LGHNA and CDR2 YNFKEQ. The CDR3 is 16 residues long. The CDR3 region is CASSQEGSSDSGELFF. Here the CDR3 DNA reads TGTGCCAGCAGCCAAGAAGGGTCTAGCGATTCCGGGGAGCTGTTTTTT.

The chain employs TRBV12-5 and TRBJ1-1, with 10 bases aligning to TRBD1. This CDR3 has 19 amino acids. Germline V gene sequence: CDR1 LGHNT, CDR2 FRNRAP. The junction had 11 bases not matched to a gene; V was cut back by 0 bases and J by 1 base. CDR3 region: CASGLVLGTGAIPNTEAFF. CDR3 nucleotide sequence: TGTGCTAGTGGTTTGGTACTGGGGACAGGGGCGATACCGAACACTGAAGCTTTCTTT.